The 22 T cell receptor beta chains below come from one sample, sequenced in a study of blood T cell repertoires in COVID-19. Profiling relied on immunoSEQ multiplex PCR, and the TCRdb table lists in-frame clones only, not all of them. The repertoire holds under 65,000 clones, 87% seen once, with roughly a fifth in the top ten. Sequencing was performed on peripheral blood. These receptors were obtained from a woman over 75 with COVID-19, enrolled during active disease.

V is TRBV28 and J is TRBJ2-3; no definite D call. Germline V gene lookup returns CDR1 MDHEN and CDR2 SYDVKM. Trimming left V 6 bases short and J 0 bases short, with 4 bases between. This CDR3 is built from 12 residues. CDR3 loop: CASRSSTDTQYF. The CDR3 nucleotides are TGTGCCAGCAGATCTAGCACAGATACGCAGTATTTT.

The chain has TRBV10-2 and TRBJ2-7; D gene uncertain. This CDR3 is built from 11 residues. V was cut by 0 bases and J by 9 bases, with 6 bases left in between. CDR1 is WSHSY and CDR2 is SAAADI in the germline V gene. CDR3 coding DNA: TGCGCCAGCAGTGAGTCGGGCAGGCAGTACTTC. This sequence encodes CASSESGRQYF.

The V call is TRBV12-3 or TRBV12-4, the J call TRBJ2-7, with D perhaps matching TRBD1 (5 bases). The CDR3 length is 12 residues. The ends were cut back, 4 bases at V and 2 bases at J, with 6 bases in the middle. The CDR3 sequence is CASSSGTYEQYF. DNA of the CDR3: TGTGCCAGCAGTTCAGGGACCTACGAGCAGTACTTC.

V gene TRBV2 combines with J gene TRBJ1-2, with TRBD1 identical over 7 bases. Trimming removed 3 bases from V and 4 bases from J; junction bases left unmatched: 2. This CDR3 has 13 amino acids. In germline, CDR1 is SNHLY, CDR2 FYNNEI. The CDR3 spells CASSEGQFYGYTF. The DNA for the CDR3 is TGTGCCAGCAGTGAGGGACAGTTCTATGGCTACACCTTC.

V is TRBV15 and J is TRBJ1-2, with TRBD1 as a possible D gene (5 bases). The CDR3 is made up of 15 amino acids. CDR1 is LNHNV and CDR2 is YYDKDF in the germline V gene (reference sequence). V was trimmed by 0 bases and J by 8 bases, leaving 16 bases between them. The CDR3 coding sequence is TGTGCCACCAGCAGAGATATAGGGGAAGTGGGCGGCTACACCTTC. Translation gives CATSRDIGEVGGYTF.

CDR3 DNA: TGTGCCAGCAGTCGACAGAGCTCCTATAATTCACCCCTCCACTTT. Residues: CASSRQSSYNSPLHF. The chain uses TRBV27 and TRBJ1-6; D perhaps matches TRBD1 (5 bases). Trimming cost V 5 bases and J 0 bases, with 8 bases left between them. The germline CDR1 and CDR2 sequences are MNHEY and SMNVEV (reference sequence). This CDR3 contains 15 residues.

The rearrangement links TRBV19 to TRBJ2-4; 11 nucleotides align to TRBD2. This CDR3 contains 18 residues. Germline assignment: CDR1 LNHDA and CDR2 SQIVND (reference sequence). V shed 2 bases and J 0 bases; nucleotides not matched to a gene: 6. The CDR3 nucleotides read TGTGCCAGTAGTATAAGTAGCGGGGGGGACTTAGCCAAAAACATTCAGTACTTC. It specifies CASSISSGGDLAKNIQYF.

This clone has just one count. The CDR3: CASSLSAGYNEQFF. For the CDR3, the DNA is TGTGCCAGCAGCTTATCAGCCGGGTACAATGAGCAGTTCTTC. The V call is TRBV7-9, the J call TRBJ2-1; no firm D call. The length of the CDR3 is 14 residues. Germline V CDR1 and CDR2: SEHNR, FQNEAQ (reference sequence). V was clipped by 2 bases and J by 4 bases, with 9 bases between them.

The chain links TRBV15 to TRBJ1-5; TRBD1 agrees at 7 bases. Germline CDR1 LNHNV, CDR2 YYDKDF (reference sequence). This CDR3 is 15 amino acids long. V shed 1 base, J shed 0 bases, and the junction held 0 bases outside the gene matches. Written as DNA, the CDR3 is TGTGCCACCAGCAGAGGACAGGGTAGCAATCAGCCCCAGCATTTT. Translating it yields CATSRGQGSNQPQHF.

CDR3 residues: CATSRGGLDGNEQFF. The CDR3 nucleotides read TGTGCCACCAGCAGGGGCGGACTAGACGGCAATGAGCAGTTCTTC. The V gene is TRBV15, the J gene TRBJ2-1, with 7 bases aligning to TRBD2. The germline gives CDR1 LNHNV, CDR2 YYDKDF (reference sequence). The V gene end was trimmed by 3 bases and the J gene end by 6 bases; junction bases not matched to a gene: 8. This CDR3 is 15 amino acids long.

This chain joins TRBV9 and TRBJ2-3, with D tentatively TRBD2 (7 bases). CDR1 is SGDLS and CDR2 is YYNGEE in the germline V gene. V was shortened by 3 bases and J by 3 bases, with 14 bases between the two germline ends. This CDR3 contains 15 residues. DNA for the CDR3: TGTGCCAGCAGCGGAGGTGAGGGGGGGACAGATACGCAGTATTTT. It yields the protein CASSGGEGGTDTQYF.

The chain is built from TRBV3-1 (or the pseudogene TRBV3-2) and TRBJ1-1; 8 bases align to TRBD1. Germline lookup yields CDR1 LGHDT and CDR2 YNNKEL (reference sequence). The CDR3 is 14 residues long. J was trimmed by 4 bases and V by 4 bases; bases with no gene match: 5. DNA for the CDR3: TGTGCCAGCAGCCGGACAGGGATGGGCACTGAAGCTTTCTTT. The encoded protein is CASSRTGMGTEAFF.

In DNA, the CDR3 is TGTGCCAGCAGCAAAGCGAACCGTTCAGCCCAGCATTTT. It encodes CASSKANRSAQHF. The V and J genes are TRBV21-1 and TRBJ1-5; the table names TRBD1, a call not compared with the DNA. TRBV21-1 is tagged as a pseudogene. This CDR3 has 13 residues.

The chain uses TRBV5-1 and TRBJ1-1; 8 bases align to TRBD1. CDR1 is SGHRS and CDR2 is YFSETQ in the germline V gene. The CDR3 totals 17 residues. The V and J ends lost 0 bases and 3 bases, in that order; junction bases with no gene match: 10. CDR3 amino acids: CASSLAGPGGLDTEAFF. The DNA for the CDR3 is TGCGCCAGCAGCTTGGCCGGGCCAGGGGGCCTGGACACTGAAGCTTTCTTT.

This clone appeared a few times. The gene calls are TRBV10-3 and TRBJ2-2, with 10 positions matching TRBD2. Germline V lookup: CDR1 ENHRY, CDR2 SYGVKD. The length of the CDR3 is 17 residues. The V gene end was trimmed by 5 bases and the J gene end by 0 bases; junction bases not matched to a gene: 6. The chain's CDR3 is CAISSASGGANTGELFF. The CDR3 DNA reads as TGTGCCATCAGTTCCGCTAGCGGGGGAGCGAACACCGGGGAGCTGTTTTTT.

V usage is TRBV18 and J usage is TRBJ2-5; 7 bases fit TRBD2. V was clipped by 6 bases and J by 1 base; unmatched bases: 5. The CDR3 spans 14 residues. CDR1 is KGHSH and CDR2 is LQKENI in the germline V gene. The CDR3 reads CASSLSGAQETQYF. CDR3 bases: TGTGCCAGCTCTCTAAGCGGGGCCCAAGAGACCCAGTACTTC.

The chain uses TRBV2 and TRBJ1-1; 7 bases line up with TRBD1. Trimming at V came to 6 bases and at J to 4 bases, leaving 5 bases not matched to a gene. The CDR3 consists of 13 residues. Germline-derived CDR1 and CDR2 are SNHLY and FYNNEI. CDR3 in DNA: TGTGCCAGCAGGGACAGGATTAGCACTGAAGCTTTCTTT. This translates into CASRDRISTEAFF. The variable domain in full, completed from reference TRBV2 and TRBJ1-1, reads EPEVTQTPSHQVTQMGQEVILRCVPISNHLYFYWYRQILGQKVEFLVSFYNNEISEKSEIFDDQFSVERPDGSNFTLKIRSTKLEDSAMYFCASRDRISTEAFFGQGTRLTVV.

About this clone itself: A junction end diverges from the germline sequence, so it may reflect a read error. The chain links TRBV5-1 to TRBJ1-1, with unresolved D. The CDR3 contains 13 residues. Germline values: CDR1 SGHRS, CDR2 YFSETQ. The CDR3 DNA reads as TGCGCCTCCAGCAATATACAGAACAATGAAGCTTTCTTT. This gives the protein CASSNIQNNEAFF.

The rearrangement uses TRBV2 and TRBJ2-7, with D perhaps matching TRBD1 (5 bases). Trimming removed 6 bases from V and 3 bases from J, with 15 bases in between. The CDR3 runs to 14 residues. Per the germline V gene, CDR1 is SNHLY and CDR2 is FYNNEI. The CDR3 nucleotides are TGTGCCAGCAGAGGGGCCAGACGAAACTACGAGCAGTACTTC. Translation gives CASRGARRNYEQYF. Full variable domain (remainder filled in from reference TRBV2 and TRBJ2-7): EPEVTQTPSHQVTQMGQEVILRCVPISNHLYFYWYRQILGQKVEFLVSFYNNEISEKSEIFDDQFSVERPDGSNFTLKIRSTKLEDSAMYFCASRGARRNYEQYFGPGTRLTVT.

In this sample, this clone turned up a few times. The chain combines TRBV7-3 with TRBJ2-7; D might be TRBD1 (7 bases). The germline gives CDR1 SGHTA, CDR2 FQGTGA. CDR3 size: 16 residues. V lost 2 bases, J lost 3 bases, and 17 bases lay in between. Here the CDR3 DNA reads TGTGCCAGCAGCTTACTCAGCAGGGGGGCGGTCTACGAGCAGTACTTC. This codes for CASSLLSRGAVYEQYF.

The V call is TRBV9, the J call TRBJ1-2, with D unclear. Germline V gives CDR1 SGDLS, CDR2 YYNGEE. This CDR3 comprises 13 residues. The V end was cut by 2 bases, the J end by 7 bases, with 12 bases between. The CDR3 reads CASSVERGVGYTF. The DNA of the CDR3 is TGTGCCAGCAGCGTCGAGCGAGGAGTTGGCTACACCTTC. The full variable domain, rest sourced from reference TRBV9 and TRBJ1-2, is DSGVTQTPKHLITATGQRVTLRCSPRSGDLSVYWYQQSLDQGLQFLIQYYNGEERAKGNILERFSAQQFPDLHSELNLSSLELGDSALYFCASSVERGVGYTFGSGTRLTVV.

The genes are TRBV29-1 and TRBJ2-3; 11 nucleotides match TRBD1. CDR3 length: 15 residues. The V gene end was trimmed by 2 bases and the J gene end by 4 bases; junction bases not matched to a gene: 5. Germline V gives CDR1 SQVTM, CDR2 ANQGSEA. CDR3 in DNA: TGCAGCGTTGAACCCAGGACAGGGGGCGCAGATACGCAGTATTTT. Translation: CSVEPRTGGADTQYF.